This T cell receptor beta chain was sequenced in a study of response to subunit inactivated influenza vaccine. There are a few counts of this clonotype. Its specificity is not known. From the RT-PCR reads, TCRdb called clonotypes with MiXCR, one entry per CDR3 protein. This sample yields 800,000 to 1,000,000 distinct CDR3 sequences, of which around 20% are seen a single time; about a tenth belongs to the top ten. Trimming cost V 8 bases and J 1 base, with 11 bases left between them. CDR1 LNHNV and CDR2 YYDKDF come from the germline V gene (reference sequence). The CDR3 is 13 amino acids. The study's findings and limits: The authors put forward the suggestion that each seasonal influenza vaccination may bring in only a limited number of new T cells.

This rearrangement joins TRBV15 to TRBJ1-1, with D possibly matching TRBD1 (5 bases). This sequence was found in a man aged 50 or older who received an inactivated influenza vaccine. The sequencing used PBMCs from blood, collected approximately 5 days after vaccination. The CDR3 sequence: CATSRGGNTEAFF. CDR3 bases: TGTGCCACCTCACGTGGGGGGAACACTGAAGCTTTCTTT.